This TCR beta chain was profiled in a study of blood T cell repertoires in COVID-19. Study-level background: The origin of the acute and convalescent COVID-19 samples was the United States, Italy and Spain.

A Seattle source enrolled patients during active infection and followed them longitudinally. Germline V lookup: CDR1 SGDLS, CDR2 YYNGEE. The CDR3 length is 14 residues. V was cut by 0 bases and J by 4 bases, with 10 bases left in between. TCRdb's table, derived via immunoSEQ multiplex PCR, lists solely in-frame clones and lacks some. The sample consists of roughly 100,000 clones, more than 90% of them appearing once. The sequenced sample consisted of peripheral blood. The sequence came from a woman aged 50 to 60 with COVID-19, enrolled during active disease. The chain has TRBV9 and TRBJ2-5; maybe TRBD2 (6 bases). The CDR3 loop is CASSVGVGGETQYF. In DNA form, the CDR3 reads TGTGCCAGCAGCGTAGGTGTGGGGGGAGAGACCCAGTACTTC.